What follows are 27 T cell receptor beta chains derived from one specimen sequenced in a study of blood T cell repertoires in COVID-19 (dated by TCRdb to between 2020 and 2021). Libraries were prepared through the immunoSEQ multiplex PCR assay. TCRdb took this table from immuneACCESS and kept in-frame rearrangements with V and J called. Such tables lack part of the clones; where checked against another copy, unresolved V genes explain under half of the gap, and the rest is unexplained. This sample has fewer than 55,000 clones in its table, and about 86% of those were observed once. Together, the top ten hold approximately 20% of the sample. Material for sequencing was peripheral blood. Receptor source: a woman of 80 years or more with COVID-19, enrolled during active disease.

The J gene is TRBJ2-3, the V gene TRBV5-1, with TRBD2 matching over 9 bases. V shed 0 bases, J shed 2 bases, and the junction held 7 bases outside the gene matches. Germline V gives CDR1 SGHRS, CDR2 YFSETQ. This CDR3 comprises 17 residues. The CDR3 spells CASSLAFIAGVTDTQYF. CDR3 nucleotide sequence: TGCGCCAGCAGCTTGGCGTTCATAGCGGGGGTCACAGATACGCAGTATTTT.

The gene calls are TRBV6-5 and TRBJ2-7; a weak D match, TRBD1 (5 bases). The V and J ends lost 2 bases and 3 bases respectively, with 11 bases between them. CDR1 is MNHEY and CDR2 is SVGAGI in the germline V gene. This CDR3 is built from 14 residues. The DNA of the CDR3 is TGTGCCAGCAGTTACGCGCAGGGCGGCTACGAGCAGTACTTC. Translating it yields CASSYAQGGYEQYF.

This chain links TRBV6-1 with TRBJ2-7, with 11 bases matching TRBD2. Losses at the gene ends were 4 bases for V and 6 bases for J; bases not matched to a gene: 20. Germline V gene data show CDR1 as MNHNS and CDR2 as SASEGT. The CDR3 totals 19 residues. CDR3 residues: CASSGYPRGLAEARSEQYF. As DNA, the CDR3 is TGTGCCAGCAGTGGCTACCCCCGGGGACTAGCGGAGGCCAGGTCCGAGCAGTACTTC.

This clone has at least ten counts. For the CDR3, the DNA is TGTGCCAGCTCACCAGTCGACAGGGGTGGCTACACCTTC. Translating it yields CASSPVDRGGYTF. The rearrangement joins TRBV18 to TRBJ1-2, with 8 bases that match TRBD1. The germline V gene has CDR1 KGHSH and CDR2 LQKENI. The J segment lost 7 bases and the V segment lost 2 bases, leaving 3 bases of the junction unmatched. The CDR3 length is 13 residues.

The rearrangement joins TRBV5-4 to TRBJ1-6; D perhaps matches TRBD1 (6 bases). The V end lost 4 bases, the J end lost 11 bases, and 13 bases lay between the germline ends. This CDR3 spans 13 amino acids. Germline loops: CDR1 SGHNT, CDR2 YYREEE (reference sequence). In nucleotides, the CDR3 is TGTGCCAGCAGCCTCGGGGGGGGGCCACCCCTCCACTTT. This translates into CASSLGGGPPLHF.

The chain combines TRBV18 with TRBJ1-1; D possibly corresponds to TRBD1 (5 bases). The CDR3 length is 13 residues. V was pared by 5 bases and J by 6 bases, with 13 bases between. Germline V gives CDR1 KGHSH, CDR2 LQKENI. The CDR3, as DNA: TGTGCCAGCTCAAGCGCAGGGTTCGCTGAAGCTTTCTTT. It yields the protein CASSSAGFAEAFF.

The chain has TRBV19 and TRBJ1-2; D not resolved. The V gene lost 4 bases and the J gene lost 4 bases, with 7 bases spanning the gap. Germline lookup yields CDR1 LNHDA and CDR2 SQIVND (reference sequence). The CDR3 length is 12 residues. CDR3 coding DNA: TGTGCCAGTAGTAGAGGTGGCTATGGCTACACCTTC. It yields the protein CASSRGGYGYTF.

The chain carries TRBV18 and TRBJ2-5; TRBD1 is a possible D gene (5 bases). This CDR3 contains 13 residues. Germline CDR1 KGHSH, CDR2 LQKENI. V lost 5 bases, J lost 2 bases, and 9 bases lay in between. DNA of the CDR3: TGTGCCAGCTCATGGACACTACAAGAGACCCAGTACTTC. Amino acid sequence: CASSWTLQETQYF.

Comment on this clone: Mismatch with germline at one junction end may stem from a read error. The V gene is TRBV4-1, the J gene TRBJ2-3; 8 bases match TRBD2. Per germline, CDR1 MGHRA and CDR2 YSYEKL. CDR3 length: 15 residues. This chain's CDR3 is CASSQAGRGSDTQYF. The CDR3 bases are TGCGCCAGCAGCCAAGCCGGGAGGGGGTCAGATACGCAATATTTT.

The gene calls are TRBV19 and TRBJ1-1; TRBD1 might be the D (5 bases). The CDR3 is 11 amino acids. The ends were cut back, 7 bases at V and 13 bases at J, with 16 bases in the middle. The germline V gene has CDR1 LNHDA and CDR2 SQIVND (reference sequence). CDR3 sequence: CASTVRQGVFF. CDR3 coding DNA: TGTGCCAGTACCGTGCGGCAGGGTGTTTTCTTT.

V is TRBV19 and J is TRBJ2-7; TRBD2 might be the D (5 bases). The germline gives CDR1 LNHDA, CDR2 SQIVND (reference sequence). Trimming left V 5 bases short and J 4 bases short, with 15 bases between. The CDR3 is 14 residues long. The CDR3 region is CASSARGGRYEQYF. The CDR3 nucleotides are TGTGCCAGTAGTGCCCGAGGAGGTAGATACGAGCAGTACTTC.

V and J are TRBV7-2 and TRBJ2-3; D is ambiguous. Deletions cut 5 bases from V and 6 bases from J, with 12 bases between. CDR1 SGHTA and CDR2 FQGNSA come from the germline V gene. CDR3 size: 13 residues. CDR3 residues: CASSIRVADTQYF. The CDR3 nucleotides are TGTGCCAGCAGCATCCGGGTAGCCGATACGCAGTATTTT.

The V call is TRBV7-3, the J call TRBJ1-1, with TRBD1 matching over 8 bases. Germline assignment: CDR1 SGHTA and CDR2 FQGTGA. CDR3 length: 13 residues. J gave up 5 bases and V 2 bases, and 1 base lay outside the gene matches. Here the CDR3 reads CASSLQGATEAFF. CDR3 DNA: TGTGCCAGCAGCTTACAGGGGGCTACTGAAGCTTTCTTT.

J is TRBJ2-1 and V is TRBV4-1, with D possibly matching TRBD1 (6 bases). The CDR3 totals 12 residues. The V gene's germline CDR1 is MGHRA and CDR2 YSYEKL. V lost 5 bases to trimming and J lost 5 bases, with 7 bases between them. The CDR3 is CASSWTDNEQFF. CDR3 coding DNA: TGCGCCAGCAGCTGGACAGACAATGAGCAGTTCTTC.

The gene calls are TRBV29-1 and TRBJ2-7; perhaps TRBD2 as D (6 bases). Germline lookup yields CDR1 SQVTM and CDR2 ANQGSEA. The CDR3 covers 13 residues. V was pared by 8 bases and J by 4 bases, with 18 bases between. As DNA, the CDR3 is TGCAGCTCAGACCGGGGGACCCCTTACGAGCAGTACTTC. It yields the protein CSSDRGTPYEQYF.

The V gene is TRBV2, the J gene TRBJ2-5; weak D call: TRBD2 (6 bases). CDR1 is SNHLY and CDR2 is FYNNEI in the germline V gene. This CDR3 is 13 amino acids long. V lost 7 bases and J lost 5, with 14 bases in between. The CDR3 region is CASTRGGLETQYF. Here the CDR3 DNA reads TGTGCCAGCACCCGAGGAGGGTTGGAGACCCAGTACTTC. Complete variable domain (other parts from reference TRBV2 and TRBJ2-5): EPEVTQTPSHQVTQMGQEVILRCVPISNHLYFYWYRQILGQKVEFLVSFYNNEISEKSEIFDDQFSVERPDGSNFTLKIRSTKLEDSAMYFCASTRGGLETQYFGPGTRLLVL.

Many counts were recorded for this clone. The CDR3 spells CASSLNFGLAFNEQFF. CDR3 DNA: TGTGCCAGCAGTTTAAACTTCGGACTAGCGTTCAATGAGCAGTTCTTC. The V gene is TRBV27, the J gene TRBJ2-1; TRBD2 aligns across 9 bases. CDR1 is MNHEY, CDR2 SMNVEV, per germline (reference sequence). V lost 2 bases, J lost 6 bases, and 8 bases stayed unmatched. There are 16 residues in the CDR3.

V usage is TRBV28 and J usage is TRBJ1-2; a weak D match, TRBD1 (6 bases). The CDR3 covers 14 residues. Trimming left V 6 bases short and J 0 bases short, with 11 bases between. The germline gives CDR1 MDHEN, CDR2 SYDVKM. The CDR3 region has the DNA TGTGCCAGCAGAGAACAGGGAGCTAACTATGGCTACACCTTC. It codes for CASREQGANYGYTF.

CDR3 nucleotides: TGTGCCACCAGTGATCCCCTGGGTAGCGGAGTCACAGATACGCAGTATTTT. Its translation: CATSDPLGSGVTDTQYF. This rearrangement joins TRBV24-1 to TRBJ2-3; D may be TRBD2 (6 bases). Germline loops: CDR1 KGHDR, CDR2 SFDVKD. Trimming took 3 bases from V and 2 from J, leaving 17 bases between them. This CDR3 has 17 amino acids.

The genes are TRBV2 and TRBJ2-7; the D gene is possibly TRBD1 (6 bases). V lost 6 bases, J lost 4 bases, and 16 bases lay in between. Per the germline V gene, CDR1 is SNHLY and CDR2 is FYNNEI. The CDR3 spans 14 residues. CDR3 DNA: TGTGCCAGCAGCTCGCAGGGGAATAGGTACGAGCAGTACTTC. Amino acid sequence: CASSSQGNRYEQYF. Full variable domain (remainder filled in from reference TRBV2 and TRBJ2-7): EPEVTQTPSHQVTQMGQEVILRCVPISNHLYFYWYRQILGQKVEFLVSFYNNEISEKSEIFDDQFSVERPDGSNFTLKIRSTKLEDSAMYFCASSSQGNRYEQYFGPGTRLTVT.

The gene calls are TRBV6-5 and TRBJ2-3, with a weak D call TRBD2 (5 bases). Germline CDR1 reads MNHEY; CDR2 reads SVGAGI. Trimming cost V 6 bases and J 5 bases, with 9 bases left between them. The CDR3 runs 12 residues. Written as DNA, the CDR3 is TGTGCCAGCAGGGACTCCGGAGATACGCAGTATTTT. Translation: CASRDSGDTQYF.

The chain couples TRBV5-4 to TRBJ2-3; 15 bases agree with TRBD2. The CDR3 covers 20 residues. Germline-derived CDR1 and CDR2 are SGHNT and YYREEE (reference sequence). V trimming: 4 bases; J trimming: 2 bases; junction bases outside the gene matches: 14. The CDR3 bases are TGTGCCAGCAGCCGACGGACTAGCGGGAGGGTCAGGCATCACACAGATACGCAGTATTTT. Its translation is CASSRRTSGRVRHHTDTQYF. The full variable domain, its missing parts supplied by reference TRBV5-4 and TRBJ2-3, is ETGVTQSPTHLIKTRGQQVTLRCSSQSGHNTVSWYQQALGQGPQFIFQYYREEENGRGNFPPRFSGLQFPNYSSELNVNALELDDSALYLCASSRRTSGRVRHHTDTQYFGPGTRLTVL.

The chain is built from TRBV30 and TRBJ2-2; the D gene is possibly TRBD2 (6 bases). Germline V gives CDR1 GTSNPN, CDR2 SVGIG (reference sequence). This CDR3 spans 13 amino acids. The V and J ends lost 0 bases and 8 bases respectively, with 10 bases between them. CDR3 sequence: CAWSVSGGGELFF. In nucleotides, the CDR3 is TGTGCCTGGAGTGTATCCGGGGGTGGGGAGCTGTTTTTT.

This clone came up once. This chain joins TRBV5-4 and TRBJ2-3, with 10 bases matching TRBD1. Germline assignment: CDR1 SGHNT and CDR2 YYREEE (reference sequence). With 4 bases clipped from V and 2 bases from J, the junction kept 7 bases outside the gene matches. The CDR3 length is 16 residues. CDR3 protein: CASSPGTGAYTDTQYF. The CDR3 nucleotides read TGTGCCAGCAGCCCTGGGACAGGGGCCTACACAGATACGCAGTATTTT.

V usage is TRBV10-3 and J usage is TRBJ2-7, with 10 bases matching TRBD1. The trim removed 8 bases at V and 6 bases at J, leaving 10 bases unmatched. Germline V gene lookup returns CDR1 ENHRY and CDR2 SYGVKD. The CDR3 sequence is 14 residues long. CDR3 sequence: CAISKTGGQGEQYF. For the CDR3, the DNA is TGTGCCATCTCTAAGACAGGGGGCCAAGGCGAGCAGTACTTC.

The chain couples TRBV28 to TRBJ2-3; TRBD2 aligns across 7 bases. V lost 6 bases to trimming and J lost 5 bases; unmatched junction nucleotides: 11. This CDR3 is built from 15 residues. Germline V lookup: CDR1 MDHEN, CDR2 SYDVKM. CDR3 protein: CASSRSGPQGDTQYF. DNA for the CDR3: TGTGCCAGCAGCCGTAGCGGGCCCCAGGGAGATACGCAGTATTTT.

V and J are TRBV9 and TRBJ2-5, with 14 bases aligning to TRBD2. V shed 4 bases and J 2 bases; nucleotides not matched to a gene: 7. The germline CDR1 and CDR2 sequences are SGDLS and YYNGEE. CDR3 length equals 17 residues. This CDR3 reads CASSPGLAGGGQETQYF. For the CDR3, the DNA is TGTGCCAGCAGCCCCGGACTAGCGGGAGGAGGTCAAGAGACCCAGTACTTC.